This record looks at one TCR beta chain sequence and its context. Antigen specificity is unknown. The sample originates from a study of T cell repertoires in cytomegalovirus infection. Overall study context: As its CMV epitopes, the study selected recently identified HLA-C-restricted and well-studied HLA-B-restricted targets. Public TCR beta signatures indicated both CMV infection and matching HLA type.

In TCRdb, the reads were re-called with MiXCR into one record per CDR3 protein. The sample consists of about a million distinct CDR3 sequences, around 32% of them appearing once. Points from the study as a whole: CMV-specific TCR beta clonotypes restricted by HLA-C were the ones dominating the ex vivo response. The cumulative frequency of public TCR beta families distinguished individuals who carried CMV together with the relevant HLA.

This TCR was recovered from a human donor in good health (CMV status not recorded). Some clones in this sample may be carry-over from other donors' samples. The source was cultured CD8+ T cells from PBMCs, collected from culture after CMV antigen stimulation.

CDR3 DNA: TGTGCCAGCAGTTTAAGGCAGGGAACGAGGGTCACCCTCCACTTT. It is translated as CASSLRQGTRVTLHF. This chain uses TRBV12-3 or TRBV12-4 with TRBJ1-6; D might be TRBD1 (5 bases). Deletions cut 2 bases from V and 14 bases from J, with 19 bases between. The CDR3 is made up of 15 amino acids.